This TCR beta chain emerged from a study of blood T cells in healthy people across ages (dated by TCRdb to about 2015). Turning to the overall study: Template switching captured roughly one uniquely barcoded TCR beta cDNA molecule per two T cells in model experiments. To track age-related changes in TCR beta repertoire diversity, the study relied on deep sequencing normalized with unique cDNA molecular identifiers. The donors were divided into four age groups: young (average around 15 years), middle-aged (almost 40), aged (about 61) and long-lived (approximately 74). To avoid experimental bias, donors of different ages were distributed randomly across sequencing lanes. The study analyzed two additional independent replicas of 1 million unique cDNA reads from the same blood draw for two donors, one aged 18 to 29 and one aged 80 or older.

Receptors were amplified or captured by 5' RACE. TCRdb lists the instrument as Illumina HiSeq 2500. The second PCR ran for about 6 to 12 cycles and used a J-beta primer mix along with a sample-barcoded 5' primer. Each TCR beta cDNA molecule received a unique molecular identifier from a template-switch 5' adaptor carrying 12 random nucleotides. Each sample yielded at least 2.5 million CDR3-containing paired-end reads. All of the RNA was converted into first-strand cDNA using the Mint cDNA synthesis kit, with a TRBC-specific oligonucleotide serving as the primer. Following uracil-DNA glycosylase treatment, all cDNA underwent a first 18-cycle PCR with the universal primers M1SS and BC2_uni_R. The published analysis was carried out like this. Normalization of each sample was performed by random selection of 1 million high-quality reads, each carrying a distinct molecular identifier. Reads with shared molecular identifiers were discarded instead of being binned into consensus sequences. MiTCR, run with a Q25 quality threshold and the strictest error-elimination algorithm, handled CDR3 identification, clonotype clustering and error correction. Lower-bound total TCR beta diversity was estimated with a nonparametric unseen species model using Euler transformation. Using fastp trimming at Q25 and MiXCR clonotype assembly, TCRdb reanalyzed the public sequencing data and kept in-frame beta chains. Entries are consolidated by CDR3 protein sequence, retaining the most common genes and DNA. V and J calls and clone size were set by TCRdb, not the authors. Recorded for this sample are about 640,000 distinct CDR3 sequences; approximately 59% of them occurred a single time. The ten largest account for over 30% of the sample.

Systemically healthy Caucasian individuals from Russia, approximately 39 in total and aged about 6 to 90 years, were included as donors. Each donor gave approximately 9.4 milliliters of peripheral blood, drawn into EDTA-treated Vacutainer tubes. Ficoll-Paque density-gradient centrifugation was used to isolate PBMCs, with at least 7 million obtained per sample. Trizol reagent was used to extract total RNA from PBMCs, with at least 5.5 micrograms per sample. Naive CD45RAhigh/CD27high T cell percentages were measured by flow cytometry on a PBMC aliquot from every donor. About this clonotype itself: Its cognate antigen has yet to be identified. No much larger clone exists at a distance of one base, and base qualities are not known.

Summary of the overall study and its limitations: There was a strong correlation between observed TCR beta diversity and the percentage of naive T cells measured by flow cytometry. Because donor CMV infection status was unknown, age-related changes in expanded clonotypes were potentially confounded. Observed TCR beta diversity per million T cells fell roughly linearly with age, and a significant reduction was already apparent by age around 44. Compared with the aged group, the long-lived group had more naive CD4+ T cells, fewer expanded clones and increased TCR diversity, suggesting age selection. Estimates of total diversity from one million sequenced T cells were regarded as lower bounds and underestimates. Since profiling was done on bulk unsorted PBMCs, naive and antigen-experienced compartments could not be conclusively compared.

This TCR was sampled from a man aged 60 to 69 in good health. Sequenced input: blood.

The CDR3 protein sequence reads: CARNTGERRTDTQYF. The sequenced DNA: TGTGCCCGCAACACGGGAGAAAGGAGAACAGATACGCAGTATTTT. The V gene is TRBV10-3 and the J gene is TRBJ2-3; matching of 6 bases hints at TRBD2 as the D gene. Looking up the germline V gene yields CDR1 ENHRY and CDR2 SYGVKD. Cut back by 11 bases and 3 bases, the V and J ends lie 21 bases apart. Measured from the cysteine to the phenylalanine, the CDR3 is 15 residues long. The kept DNA is CDR3 alone, 45 bases in frame from the first base.